A selection of T cell receptor beta chains follows, all from one sample in a study of CD8 T cells in Susac syndrome. TCRdb reanalysed the immunoSEQ multiplex PCR reads using MiXCR and keeps one entry per CDR3 protein. The table has around 170,000 distinct CDR3 sequences, roughly 94% seen once. Sequencing used CD4+ T cells from PBMCs. Receptors originate from a human donor with Susac syndrome. The CDR3 runs from the conserved cysteine through the conserved F or W.

>TRBJ2-5|15|TRBV20-1
CSASDAGTGKETQYF
>TRBJ2-6|13|TRBV29-1
CSVARTGANVLTF
>TRBJ2-3|14|TRBV5-6
CASSRPYRERTQYF
>TRBJ2-5|13|TRBV7-2
CASSPRVLKTQYF
>TRBJ1-2|13|TRBV4-1
CASSQNRGLGYTF
>TRBJ2-7|14|TRBV20-1
CSARDRRHRYEQYF
>TRBJ2-7|16|TRBV20-1
CSARDLGTSGDYEQYF
>TRBJ2-3|16|TRBV9
CASSVAASGGADTQYF
>TRBJ1-4|15|TRBV5-4
CASSLAPGKDEKLFF
>TRBJ2-7|17|TRBV3-1
CASSRLAGGASFYEQYF
>TRBJ1-6|17|TRBV7-6
CASSLSRSRSYNSPLHF
>TRBJ2-5|14|TRBV6-2/TRBV6-3
CASRTAPYQETQYF
>TRBJ1-5|16|TRBV4-3
CASSRTYGVGDQPQHF
>TRBJ1-4|15|TRBV9
CASSVGDLISEKLFF
>TRBJ1-1|14|TRBV29-1
CSAHRGGSNTEAFF
>TRBJ2-2|15|TRBV29-1
CSVVPSGGNTGELFF
>TRBJ1-5|17|TRBV4-3
CASSQGIWTEDYQPQHF
>TRBJ1-2|12|TRBV5-1
CASSLGQAPYTF
>TRBJ1-2|13|TRBV12-3/TRBV12-4
CASSLWEHYGYTF
>TRBJ2-7|14|TRBV25-1
CASSPGTQTYEQYF
>TRBJ2-3|14|TRBV9
CASSSLGGTDTQYF
>TRBJ2-2|15|TRBV7-2
CASSPPRGNTGELFF